A single sample is the source of the 14 T cell receptor beta chains below, sequenced in a study of blood T cell repertoires in COVID-19. TCRdb's table, derived via immunoSEQ multiplex PCR, lists solely in-frame clones and lacks some. Here the sample spans around 170,000 clones, about 89% being singletons. Sequenced sample: peripheral blood. The receptors were gathered from a man in his sixties with acute or convalescent COVID-19.

This chain uses TRBV5-5 with TRBJ2-7; 9 positions agree with TRBD1. Germline V gives CDR1 SGHKS, CDR2 YYEKEE (reference sequence). The CDR3 has 14 residues. Trimming at V came to 4 bases and at J to 3 bases, leaving 5 bases not matched to a gene. Written as DNA, the CDR3 is TGTGCCAGCAGCCCGGGACAGGGCTTCTACGAGCAGTACTTC. The encoded protein is CASSPGQGFYEQYF.

The chain links TRBV4-3 to TRBJ2-5; D possibly corresponds to TRBD1 (5 bases). The CDR3 has 15 amino acids. V gave up 2 bases and J gave up 1 base, with 11 bases separating them. CDR1 LGHNA and CDR2 YSLEER come from the germline V gene. This CDR3 is CASSQSGQGQETQYF. The CDR3 DNA follows: TGCGCCAGCAGCCAAAGTGGCCAGGGCCAAGAGACCCAGTACTTC.

The chain joins TRBV7-9 to TRBJ2-3, with a tentative D call TRBD2 (6 bases). The length of the CDR3 is 15 residues. V gave up 5 bases and J gave up 0 bases, with 12 bases separating them. Germline CDR1 SEHNR, CDR2 FQNEAQ (reference sequence). The CDR3 is CASSPQAGSTDTQYF. As DNA, the CDR3 is TGTGCCAGCAGCCCTCAAGCGGGTAGCACAGATACGCAGTATTTT.

CDR3 amino acids: CASRDDRDQETQYF. CDR3 nucleotide sequence: TGTGCCAGCAGAGATGACAGGGATCAAGAGACCCAGTACTTC. The rearrangement uses TRBV6-1 and TRBJ2-5, with 7 bases fitting TRBD1. V gave up 6 bases and J gave up 2 bases; unmatched junction bases: 6. The V gene's germline CDR1 is MNHNS and CDR2 SASEGT. This CDR3 has 14 amino acids.

This chain uses TRBV6-1 with TRBJ1-4; 12 bases align to TRBD1. This CDR3 is built from 14 residues. The V and J ends lost 2 bases and 12 bases, in that order; junction bases with no gene match: 4. Germline CDR1 reads MNHNS; CDR2 reads SASEGT. CDR3 DNA: TGTGCCAGCAGTGAACTGGGACAGGGGGCGGAACTGTTTTTT. It encodes CASSELGQGAELFF.

V usage is TRBV4-1 and J usage is TRBJ2-7, with a weak D call TRBD2 (6 bases). Trimming removed 0 bases from V and 7 bases from J, with 16 bases in between. CDR1 and CDR2 from the germline V gene are MGHRA and YSYEKL. The CDR3 totals 15 residues. The CDR3 coding sequence is TGCGCCAGCAGCCAAGATGGTCGCGGGGCTTTGGAGCAGTACTTC. It codes for CASSQDGRGALEQYF.

The rearrangement joins TRBV27 to TRBJ1-2, with TRBD1 as a possible D gene (5 bases). Germline V lookup: CDR1 MNHEY, CDR2 SMNVEV (reference sequence). The CDR3 covers 16 residues. Trimming took 8 bases from V and 2 from J, leaving 21 bases between them. The CDR3 is CASYTLNGGINYGYTF. DNA of the CDR3: TGTGCCAGCTATACCTTAAACGGGGGAATAAACTATGGCTACACCTTC.

The chain couples TRBV27 to TRBJ1-2; D call uncertain. Germline V lookup: CDR1 MNHEY, CDR2 SMNVEV (reference sequence). Trimming shortened V by 0 bases and J by 3 bases, and 5 bases separated the two germline ends. The CDR3 is 13 amino acids. The DNA for the CDR3 is TGTGCCAGCAGTTTATCCGAGGACTATGGCTACACCTTC. It translates to CASSLSEDYGYTF.

J is TRBJ1-4 and V is TRBV7-2, with D perhaps TRBD1 (6 bases). Germline CDR1 is SGHTA and CDR2 is FQGNSA. The CDR3 has 15 residues. Trimming pared 1 base from V and 7 bases from J, leaving 13 bases between. CDR3 residues: CASSLGGGRGEKLFF. The CDR3 DNA reads TGTGCCAGCAGCTTAGGAGGGGGAAGAGGTGAAAAACTGTTTTTT.

This clone was recorded only once. CDR3 in DNA: TGTGCCAGTAGTATTCGCGGGGAAAGAGGGACGGATGAAAAACTGTTTTTT. Amino acid sequence: CASSIRGERGTDEKLFF. The chain joins TRBV19 to TRBJ1-4, with a tentative D call TRBD1 (5 bases). The CDR3 contains 17 residues. The ends were cut back, 3 bases at V and 6 bases at J, with 20 bases in the middle. Looked up from germline, CDR1 is LNHDA and CDR2 is SQIVND (reference sequence).

The chain has TRBV6-5 and TRBJ2-3; 7 nucleotides align to TRBD1. Germline CDR1 and CDR2: MNHEY and SVGAGI. The CDR3 spans 13 residues. V was pared by 6 bases and J by 2 bases, with 2 bases of the junction left unmatched. The CDR3 region has the DNA TGTGCCAGCAGGACAGGGACCACAGATACGCAGTATTTT. It is translated as CASRTGTTDTQYF.

The V call is TRBV18, the J call TRBJ1-2, with TRBD1 as a possible D gene (5 bases). Deletions cut 2 bases from V and 8 bases from J, with 15 bases between. CDR1 is KGHSH and CDR2 is LQKENI in the germline V gene. The CDR3 loop spans 14 amino acids. CDR3 DNA: TGTGCCAGCTCACCAAACAGGTCCCTTAGGGGCTACACCTTC. It yields the protein CASSPNRSLRGYTF.

The chain uses TRBV9 and TRBJ2-2; 8 bases fit TRBD1. V was pared by 6 bases and J by 7 bases, with 11 bases of the junction left unmatched. From germline, CDR1 is SGDLS and CDR2 YYNGEE. This CDR3 comprises 15 residues. The CDR3: CASTPGGGKNGELFF. In nucleotides, the CDR3 is TGTGCCAGCACCCCAGGGGGCGGAAAGAACGGGGAGCTGTTTTTT.

V is TRBV11-2 and J is TRBJ2-4; 9 bases fit TRBD2. Losses at the gene ends were 4 bases for V and 9 bases for J; bases not matched to a gene: 10. Per germline, CDR1 SGHAT and CDR2 FQNNGV. The CDR3 extends over 15 amino acids. CDR3 DNA sequence: TGTGCCAGCAGCTCCCGCGCTGAGCGGGGGGTCATTCAGTACTTC. Protein product: CASSSRAERGVIQYF.